This T cell receptor (beta chain) was identified during a study of T cells in Graves' hyperthyroidism and ophthalmopathy. Amplification of TCR beta CDR3 regions used RNA as the template. HTBI primers were the set used in a first-round RT-PCR of the TCR CDR3. TCRdb passed the multiplex PCR reads through MiXCR, listing each CDR3 protein once. The table shows hundreds of thousands of distinct CDR3 sequences, with 35% to 45% occurring only once. Germline loops: CDR1 SQVTM, CDR2 ANQGSEA. The CDR3 spans 14 residues. Turning to this clonotype: A read error may explain this, as a much larger clone is one base away.

The origin of this receptor is a young man with Graves' hyperthyroidism. The specimen sequenced was blood. The chain employs TRBV29-1 and TRBJ2-7; 8 bases fit TRBD1. The CDR3 region is CIVEDNGQGPEQYF. In DNA form, the CDR3 reads TGCATCGTTGAAGATAACGGACAGGGCCCCGAGCAGTACTTC.